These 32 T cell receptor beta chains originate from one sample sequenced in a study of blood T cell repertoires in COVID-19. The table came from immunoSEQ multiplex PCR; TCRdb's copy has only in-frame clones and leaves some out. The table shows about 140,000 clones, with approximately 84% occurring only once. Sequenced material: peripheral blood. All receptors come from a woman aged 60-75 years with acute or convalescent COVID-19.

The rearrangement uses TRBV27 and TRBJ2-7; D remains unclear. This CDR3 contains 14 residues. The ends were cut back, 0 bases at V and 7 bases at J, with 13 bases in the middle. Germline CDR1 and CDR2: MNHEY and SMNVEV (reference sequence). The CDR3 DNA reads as TGTGCCAGCAGTTTATCTTCTAGTTTGTTAGAGCAGTACTTC. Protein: CASSLSSSLLEQYF.

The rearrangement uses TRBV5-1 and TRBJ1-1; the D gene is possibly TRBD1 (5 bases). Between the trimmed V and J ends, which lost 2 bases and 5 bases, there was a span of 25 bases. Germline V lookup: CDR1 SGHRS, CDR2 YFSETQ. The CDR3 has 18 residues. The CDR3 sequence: CASSFRQIREGQRTEAFF. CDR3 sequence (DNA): TGCGCCAGCAGCTTTAGACAGATCCGGGAGGGCCAGCGAACTGAAGCTTTCTTT.

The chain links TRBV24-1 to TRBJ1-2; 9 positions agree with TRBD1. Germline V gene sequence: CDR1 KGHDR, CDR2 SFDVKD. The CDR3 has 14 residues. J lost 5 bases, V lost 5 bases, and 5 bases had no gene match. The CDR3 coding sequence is TGTGCCACCAGTGGCCAGGGACAGGGTTATGGCTACACCTTC. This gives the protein CATSGQGQGYGYTF.

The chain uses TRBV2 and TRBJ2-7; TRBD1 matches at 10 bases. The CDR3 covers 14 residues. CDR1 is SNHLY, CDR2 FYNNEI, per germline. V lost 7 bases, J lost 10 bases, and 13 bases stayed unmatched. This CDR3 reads CASTKRDRGAEQYF. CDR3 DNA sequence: TGTGCCAGCACTAAACGGGACAGGGGAGCGGAACAGTACTTC.

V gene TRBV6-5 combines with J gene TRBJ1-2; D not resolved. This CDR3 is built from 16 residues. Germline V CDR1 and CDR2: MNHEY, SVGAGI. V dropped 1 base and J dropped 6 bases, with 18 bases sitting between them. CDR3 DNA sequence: TGTGCCAGCAGTTACTTACAAGTTGGAGGGCTCGATGGCTACACCTTC. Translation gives CASSYLQVGGLDGYTF.

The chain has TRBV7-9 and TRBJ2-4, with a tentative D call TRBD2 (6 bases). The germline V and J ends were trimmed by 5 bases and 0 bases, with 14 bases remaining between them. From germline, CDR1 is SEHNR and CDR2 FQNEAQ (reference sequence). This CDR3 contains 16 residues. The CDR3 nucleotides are TGTGCCAGCAGCCCCGGGGGACTGCTAGCCAAAAACATTCAGTACTTC. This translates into CASSPGGLLAKNIQYF.

The DNA for the CDR3 is TGTGCCTGGAGTAGGAGACAGGGGGATGGCGGCAATCAGCCCCAGCATTTT. Translation gives CAWSRRQGDGGNQPQHF. The chain links TRBV30 to TRBJ1-5; 9 bases are shared with TRBD1. The CDR3 length is 17 residues. V lost 2 bases, J lost 2 bases, and 10 bases stayed unmatched. The germline V gene has CDR1 GTSNPN and CDR2 SVGIG (reference sequence).

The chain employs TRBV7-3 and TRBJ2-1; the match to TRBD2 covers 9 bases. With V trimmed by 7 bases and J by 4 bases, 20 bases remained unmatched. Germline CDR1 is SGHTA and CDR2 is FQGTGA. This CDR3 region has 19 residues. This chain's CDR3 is CASITSCAGGPIYYNEQFF. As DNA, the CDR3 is TGTGCCAGCATCACCTCATGCGCGGGAGGGCCCATCTATTACAATGAGCAGTTCTTC.

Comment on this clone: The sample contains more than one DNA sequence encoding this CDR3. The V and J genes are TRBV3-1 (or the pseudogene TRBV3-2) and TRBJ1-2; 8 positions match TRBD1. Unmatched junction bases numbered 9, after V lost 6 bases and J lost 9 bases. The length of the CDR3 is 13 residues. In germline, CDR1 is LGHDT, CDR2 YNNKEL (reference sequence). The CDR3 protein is CASRLGQGARYTF. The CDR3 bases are TGTGCCAGCAGGTTAGGACAGGGTGCTCGCTACACCTTC.

CDR3 in amino acids: CASSPGGKYEQYF. In nucleotides, the CDR3 is TGTGCCAGCAGTCCAGGGGGCAAGTACGAGCAGTACTTC. This sequence joins TRBV28 and TRBJ2-7; 8 bases agree with TRBD1. The CDR3 consists of 13 residues. Germline CDR1 reads MDHEN; CDR2 reads SYDVKM. V gave up 5 bases and J gave up 4 bases; unmatched junction bases: 4.

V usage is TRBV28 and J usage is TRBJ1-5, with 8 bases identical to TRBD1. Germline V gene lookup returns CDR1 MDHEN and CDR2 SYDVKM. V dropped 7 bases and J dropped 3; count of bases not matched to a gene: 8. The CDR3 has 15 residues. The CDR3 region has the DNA TGTGCCAGCAAACCGTGGGGACAGGACAATCAGCCCCAGCATTTT. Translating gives CASKPWGQDNQPQHF.

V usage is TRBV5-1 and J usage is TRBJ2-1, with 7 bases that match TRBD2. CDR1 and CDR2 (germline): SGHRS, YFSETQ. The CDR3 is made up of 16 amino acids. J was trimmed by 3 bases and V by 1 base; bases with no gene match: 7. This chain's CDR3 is CASSLNAGVGYNEQFF. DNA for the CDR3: TGCGCCAGCAGCTTGAATGCGGGAGTGGGCTACAATGAGCAGTTCTTC.

CDR3 sequence: CASIQRRGREETQYF. The DNA of the CDR3 is TGTGCCAGCATCCAGCGGCGCGGGAGGGAAGAGACCCAGTACTTC. This chain connects TRBV6-5 to TRBJ2-5; 9 nucleotides match TRBD2. J lost 3 bases, V lost 7 bases, and 9 bases had no gene match. The CDR3 is made up of 15 amino acids. Germline CDR1 and CDR2: MNHEY and SVGAGI.

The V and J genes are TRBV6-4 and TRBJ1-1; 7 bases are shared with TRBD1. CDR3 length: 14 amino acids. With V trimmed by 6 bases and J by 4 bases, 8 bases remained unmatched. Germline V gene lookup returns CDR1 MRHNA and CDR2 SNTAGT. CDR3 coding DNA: TGTGCCAGCAGGACGGAGGGGGCAAGCACTGAAGCTTTCTTT. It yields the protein CASRTEGASTEAFF.

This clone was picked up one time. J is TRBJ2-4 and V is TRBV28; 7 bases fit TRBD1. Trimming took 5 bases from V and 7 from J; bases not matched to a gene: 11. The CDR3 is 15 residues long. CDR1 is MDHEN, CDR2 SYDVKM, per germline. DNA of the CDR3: TGTGCCAGCAGTACTCCTACAGGGGTGAGGAACATTCAGTACTTC. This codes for CASSTPTGVRNIQYF.

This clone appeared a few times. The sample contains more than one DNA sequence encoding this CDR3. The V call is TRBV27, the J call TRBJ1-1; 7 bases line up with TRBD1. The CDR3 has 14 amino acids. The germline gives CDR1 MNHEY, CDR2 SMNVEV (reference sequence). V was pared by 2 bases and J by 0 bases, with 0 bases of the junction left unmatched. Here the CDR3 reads CASSLDRVNTEAFF. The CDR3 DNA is TGTGCCAGCAGTTTAGACAGGGTGAACACTGAAGCTTTCTTT.

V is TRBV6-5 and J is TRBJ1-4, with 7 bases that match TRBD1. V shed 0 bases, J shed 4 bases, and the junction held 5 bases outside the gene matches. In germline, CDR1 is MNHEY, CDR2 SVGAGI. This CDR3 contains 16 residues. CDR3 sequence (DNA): TGTGCCAGCAGTTACTCTTATAGGGGGCTTAATGAAAAACTGTTTTTT. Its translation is CASSYSYRGLNEKLFF.

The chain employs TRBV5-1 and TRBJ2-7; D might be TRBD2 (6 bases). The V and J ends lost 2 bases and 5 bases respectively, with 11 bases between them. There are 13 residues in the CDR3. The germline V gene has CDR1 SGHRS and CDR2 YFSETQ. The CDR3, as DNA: TGCGCCAGCAGCTTAACGGGAGAGGACGAGCAGTACTTC. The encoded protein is CASSLTGEDEQYF.

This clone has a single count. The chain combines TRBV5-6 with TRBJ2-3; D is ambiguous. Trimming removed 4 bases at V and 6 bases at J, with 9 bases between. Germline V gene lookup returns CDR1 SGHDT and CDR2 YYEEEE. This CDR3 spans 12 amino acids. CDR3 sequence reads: CASSRRRDTQYF. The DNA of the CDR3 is TGTGCCAGCAGCCGACGCAGGGATACGCAGTATTTT.

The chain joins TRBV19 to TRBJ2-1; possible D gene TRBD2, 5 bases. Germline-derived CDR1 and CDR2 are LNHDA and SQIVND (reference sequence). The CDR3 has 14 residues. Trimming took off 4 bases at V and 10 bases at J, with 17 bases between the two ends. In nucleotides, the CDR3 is TGTGCCAGTAGTAATTATGAGGCGGGCCTAGAGCAGTTCTTC. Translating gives CASSNYEAGLEQFF.

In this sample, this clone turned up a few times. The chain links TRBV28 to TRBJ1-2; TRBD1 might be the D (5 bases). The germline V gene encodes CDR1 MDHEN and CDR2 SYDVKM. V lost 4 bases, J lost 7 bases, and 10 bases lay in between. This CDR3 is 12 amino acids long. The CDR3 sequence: CASSSGGGGYTF. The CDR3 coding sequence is TGTGCCAGCAGTTCGGGGGGTGGTGGCTACACCTTC.

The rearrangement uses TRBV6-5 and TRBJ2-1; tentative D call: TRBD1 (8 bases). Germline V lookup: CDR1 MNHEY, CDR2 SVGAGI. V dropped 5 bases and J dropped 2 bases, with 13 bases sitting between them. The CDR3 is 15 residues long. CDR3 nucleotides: TGTGCCAGCAGTCGACAGGGGACTACCTACAATGAGCAGTTCTTC. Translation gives CASSRQGTTYNEQFF.

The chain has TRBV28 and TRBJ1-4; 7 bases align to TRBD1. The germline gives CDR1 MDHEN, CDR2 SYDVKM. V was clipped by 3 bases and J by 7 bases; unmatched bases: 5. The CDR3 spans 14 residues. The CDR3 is CASSLEGGSEKLFF. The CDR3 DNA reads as TGTGCCAGCAGTTTGGAAGGGGGCAGTGAAAAACTGTTTTTT.

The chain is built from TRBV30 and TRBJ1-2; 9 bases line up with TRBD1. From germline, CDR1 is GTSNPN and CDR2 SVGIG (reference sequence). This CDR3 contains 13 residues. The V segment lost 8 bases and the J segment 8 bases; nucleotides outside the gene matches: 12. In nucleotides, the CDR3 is TGTGCCCGGGACAGGGCCTCCTCTTGGGGCTACACCTTC. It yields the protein CARDRASSWGYTF.

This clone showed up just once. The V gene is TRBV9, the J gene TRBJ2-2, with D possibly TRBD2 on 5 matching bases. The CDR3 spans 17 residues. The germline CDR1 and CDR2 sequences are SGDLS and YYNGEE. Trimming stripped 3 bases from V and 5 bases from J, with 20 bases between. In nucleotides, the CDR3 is TGTGCCAGCAGCGGGAAACCGGGATCGGTGGAGACCGGGGAGCTGTTTTTT. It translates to CASSGKPGSVETGELFF.

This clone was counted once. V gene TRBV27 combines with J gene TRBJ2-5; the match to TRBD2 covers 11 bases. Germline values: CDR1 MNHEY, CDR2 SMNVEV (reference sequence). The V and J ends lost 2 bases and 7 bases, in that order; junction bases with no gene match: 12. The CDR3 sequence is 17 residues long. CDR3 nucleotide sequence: TGTGCCAGCAGTTTAAATGGAGCTAGCGGGGGGACGGGGACCCAGTACTTC. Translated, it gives CASSLNGASGGTGTQYF.

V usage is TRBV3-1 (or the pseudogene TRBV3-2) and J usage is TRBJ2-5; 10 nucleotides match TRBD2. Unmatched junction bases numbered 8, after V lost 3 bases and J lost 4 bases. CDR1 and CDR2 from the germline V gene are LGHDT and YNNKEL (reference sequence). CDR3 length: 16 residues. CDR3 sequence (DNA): TGTGCCAGCAGCCATAAGGCTAGCGGGAGTTTAGAGACCCAGTACTTC. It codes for CASSHKASGSLETQYF.

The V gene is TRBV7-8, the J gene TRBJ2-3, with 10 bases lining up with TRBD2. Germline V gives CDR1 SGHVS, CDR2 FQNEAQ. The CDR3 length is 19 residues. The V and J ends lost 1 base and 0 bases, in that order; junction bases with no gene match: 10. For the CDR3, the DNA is TGTGCCAGCAGCTTAGAAGCTACCGCGACTAGCGGGAGCACAGATACGCAGTATTTT. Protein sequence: CASSLEATATSGSTDTQYF.

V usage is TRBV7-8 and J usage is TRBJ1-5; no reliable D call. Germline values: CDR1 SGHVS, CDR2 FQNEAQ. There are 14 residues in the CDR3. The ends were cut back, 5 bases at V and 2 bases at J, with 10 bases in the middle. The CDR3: CASSPRQGNQPQHF. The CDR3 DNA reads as TGTGCCAGCAGCCCTCGGCAGGGCAATCAGCCCCAGCATTTT.

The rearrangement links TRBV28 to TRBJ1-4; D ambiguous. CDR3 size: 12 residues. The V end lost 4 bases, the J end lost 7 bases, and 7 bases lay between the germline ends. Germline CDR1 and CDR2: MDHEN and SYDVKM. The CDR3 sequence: CASSWRVEKLFF. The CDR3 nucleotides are TGTGCCAGCAGTTGGCGGGTTGAAAAACTGTTTTTT.

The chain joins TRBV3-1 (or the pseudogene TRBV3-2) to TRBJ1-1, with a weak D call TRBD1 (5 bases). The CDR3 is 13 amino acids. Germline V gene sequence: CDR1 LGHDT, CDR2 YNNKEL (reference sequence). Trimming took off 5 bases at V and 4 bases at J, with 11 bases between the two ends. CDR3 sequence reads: CASSNRGSTEAFF. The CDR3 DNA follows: TGTGCCAGCAGCAATAGGGGAAGCACTGAAGCTTTCTTT.

DNA for the CDR3: TGTGCCAGCAGCTTAGTGGCAACGGGGGGCGGTAACTATGGCTACACCTTC. This translates into CASSLVATGGGNYGYTF. V usage is TRBV11-2 and J usage is TRBJ1-2, with a tentative D call TRBD1 (6 bases). Germline CDR1 reads SGHAT; CDR2 reads FQNNGV. With 1 base removed from V and 1 base from J, the gap between germline ends came to 16 bases. The CDR3 runs to 17 residues.